This T cell receptor beta chain appears in the sequencing data of a study of blood T cell repertoires in COVID-19. On the study more broadly: The study drew acute and convalescent COVID-19 samples from the United States, Italy and Spain.

Germline V lookup: CDR1 SQVTM, CDR2 ANQGSEA. The CDR3 is 12 residues long, ends included. On this clone itself: No DNA is shown, since the ends of the CDR3 on it are uncertain; the CDR3 is the one TCRdb lists.

Original processing notes: Estimation of nucleated cell counts relied on the amplification of reference gene primers. Clones were sequenced by immunoSEQ multiplex PCR, and TCRdb holds only the in-frame ones, with some missing. V and J calls and clone size come straight from that table; D and trimming were deduced from the DNA. Seen here are some 70,000 clones, roughly 85% observed once, and the top ten hold around 3.6%. This clonotype was obtained from a woman aged 50 to 65 with COVID-19, enrolled during active disease. Sequenced: peripheral blood. This rearrangement joins TRBV29-1 to TRBJ1-4; the table calls TRBD1, which could not be checked here. The CDR3 protein is CSVAYGSTRMFF.